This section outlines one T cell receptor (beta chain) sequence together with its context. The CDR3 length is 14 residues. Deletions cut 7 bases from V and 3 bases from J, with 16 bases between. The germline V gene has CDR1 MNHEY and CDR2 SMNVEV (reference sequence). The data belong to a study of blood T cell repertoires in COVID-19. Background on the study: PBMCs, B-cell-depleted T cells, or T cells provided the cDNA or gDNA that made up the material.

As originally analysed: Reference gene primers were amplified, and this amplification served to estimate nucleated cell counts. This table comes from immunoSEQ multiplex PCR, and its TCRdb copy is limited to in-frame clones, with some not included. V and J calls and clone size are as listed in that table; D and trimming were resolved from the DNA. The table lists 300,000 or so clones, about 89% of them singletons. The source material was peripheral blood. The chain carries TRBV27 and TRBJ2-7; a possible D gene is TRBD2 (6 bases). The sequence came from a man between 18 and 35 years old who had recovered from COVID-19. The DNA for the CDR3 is TGTGCCAGCAAACAGGTACGGGAGAGCTACGAGCAGTACTTC. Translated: CASKQVRESYEQYF.